This TCR beta chain was captured by sequencing in a study of response to subunit inactivated influenza vaccine. MiXCR, applied by TCRdb to the RT-PCR reads, yields one record per CDR3 protein. The sample includes a few hundred thousand distinct CDR3 sequences, about a tenth seen only once; the top ten take 12%. This CDR3 is 16 amino acids long. Looked up from germline, CDR1 is ENHRY and CDR2 is SYGVKD. Between the trimmed V and J ends, which lost 6 bases and 0 bases, there was a span of 12 bases. This clonotype has a handful of counts. The sample consisted of PBMCs from blood, taken about 40 days after vaccination. The V call is TRBV10-3, the J call TRBJ2-6; weak D call: TRBD2 (5 bases). The sequence derives from a man over 45 who received an inactivated influenza vaccine. Written as DNA, the CDR3 is TGTGCCATCAGCGCCCTGGACTCCTCTGGGGCCAACGTCCTGACTTTC. It is translated as CAISALDSSGANVLTF.